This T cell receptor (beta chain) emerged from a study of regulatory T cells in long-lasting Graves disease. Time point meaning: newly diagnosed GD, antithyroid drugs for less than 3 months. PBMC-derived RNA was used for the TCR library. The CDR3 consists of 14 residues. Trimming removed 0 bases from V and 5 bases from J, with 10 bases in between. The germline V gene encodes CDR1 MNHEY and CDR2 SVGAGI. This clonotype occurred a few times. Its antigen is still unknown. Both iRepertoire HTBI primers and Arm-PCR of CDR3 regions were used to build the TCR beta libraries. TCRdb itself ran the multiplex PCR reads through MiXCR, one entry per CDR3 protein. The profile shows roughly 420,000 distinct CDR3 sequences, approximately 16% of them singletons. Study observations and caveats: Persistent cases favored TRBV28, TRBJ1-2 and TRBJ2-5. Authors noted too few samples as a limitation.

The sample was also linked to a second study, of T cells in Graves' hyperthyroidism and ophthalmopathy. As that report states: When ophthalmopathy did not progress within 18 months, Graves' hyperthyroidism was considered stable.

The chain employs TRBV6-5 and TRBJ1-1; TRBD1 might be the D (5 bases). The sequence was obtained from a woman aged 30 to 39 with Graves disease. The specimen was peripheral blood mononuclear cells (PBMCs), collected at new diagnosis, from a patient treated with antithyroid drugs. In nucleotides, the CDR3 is TGTGCCAGCAGTTACTCCACAGGCTGGACTGAAGCTTTCTTT. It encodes CASSYSTGWTEAFF.